These T cell receptor beta chains were read from a single sample in a study of regulatory T cells in long-lasting Graves disease. TCRdb re-called the multiplex PCR reads with MiXCR, one entry per CDR3 protein. The table lists roughly 400,000 distinct CDR3 sequences, approximately 16% of them singletons. This sample also belongs to another study, concerning T cells in Graves' hyperthyroidism and ophthalmopathy.

The starting material was peripheral blood mononuclear cells (PBMCs), obtained at new diagnosis, from a patient treated with antithyroid drugs. These receptors were collected from a woman aged 18-29 years with Graves disease. Each CDR3 is given with its conserved first and last residue. A D gene is named only where the DNA matches it firmly. Clone size is not always given. Where it is, it says once, few, many or a class for expanded clones.

d_call	clone_size	j_call	v_call	cdr3_aa	cdr3_nt
NA	few	TRBJ1-4	TRBV28	CASSLSGTSGEKLFF	TGTGCCAGCAGTTTGTCCGGGACGTCCGGGGAAAAACTGTTTTTT
NA	many	TRBJ2-7	TRBV11-1	CASSRTTESYEQYF	TGTGCCAGCAGCCGTACAACGGAGTCCTACGAGCAGTACTTC
NA	many	TRBJ2-7	TRBV24-1	CATSDTDGSYEQYF	TGTGCCACCAGTGATACGGACGGATCCTACGAGCAGTACTTC
NA	few	TRBJ1-6	TRBV28	CASNLWGATNSPLHF	TGTGCCAGCAACCTCTGGGGGGCCACCAATTCACCCCTCCACTTT
TRBD1	NA	TRBJ2-5	TRBV28	CASSFRTGLGETQYF	TGTGCCAGCAGTTTTCGGACAGGGCTCGGGGAGACCCAGTACTTC
TRBD2	NA	TRBJ2-5	TRBV25-1	CASSPRRGDRETQYF	TGTGCCAGCAGTCCCCGCCGGGGGGATCGCGAGACCCAGTACTTC
TRBD1	few	TRBJ1-2	TRBV7-9	CASSFRGQENYGYTF	TGTGCCAGCAGTTTTCGAGGACAGGAGAACTATGGCTACACCTTC
NA	many	TRBJ2-5	TRBV28	CASRTPGVRQETQYF	TGTGCCAGCAGGACCCCCGGGGTACGACAAGAGACCCAGTACTTC
NA	NA	TRBJ2-7	TRBV24-1	CATSDSDTTGEQYF	TGTGCCACCAGTGATTCAGACACCACGGGCGAGCAGTACTTC
NA	NA	TRBJ1-2	TRBV28	CASSFSGSPNYGYTF	TGTGCCAGCAGTTTCTCGGGGTCACCTAACTATGGCTACACCTTC
NA	NA	TRBJ2-3	TRBV5-1	CASSVGGGPTDTQYF	TGCGCCAGCAGCGTGGGGGGAGGACCCACAGATACGCAGTATTTT